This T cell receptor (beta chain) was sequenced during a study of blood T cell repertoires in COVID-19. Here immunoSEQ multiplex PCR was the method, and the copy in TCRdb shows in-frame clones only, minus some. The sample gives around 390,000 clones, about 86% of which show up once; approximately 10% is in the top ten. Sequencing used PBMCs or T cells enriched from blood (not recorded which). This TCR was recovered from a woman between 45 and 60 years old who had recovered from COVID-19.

This chain's CDR3 is CASSASDRRTGELFF. For the CDR3, the DNA is TGTGCCAGCAGCGCCTCGGACAGGCGCACCGGGGAGCTGTTTTTT. The chain recombines TRBV7-3 with TRBJ2-2; 7 positions agree with TRBD1. The CDR3 has 15 residues. J gave up 4 bases and V 5 bases, and 7 bases lay outside the gene matches. The germline gives CDR1 SGHTA, CDR2 FQGTGA.